The 6 T cell receptor beta chains in this list originate from one sample, sequenced in a study of T cell clonality in common variable immunodeficiency. Repertoires were generated with immunoSEQ multiplex PCR, while TCRdb's copy carries only in-frame clones and drops some. The table lists approximately 46,000 clones, with no singletons. The sequenced sample consisted of peripheral blood mononuclear cells. Receptors were obtained from a person aged 18 to 75 in good health.

A word on this clone: The sequenced fragment ends 3 residues before the CDR3 boundary, so the rest is inferred from the germline J gene. This chain links TRBV19 with TRBJ1-2, with D tentatively TRBD1 (6 bases). The CDR3 is 15 residues long. Germline V gene lookup returns CDR1 LNHDA and CDR2 SQIVND (reference sequence). The chain's CDR3 is CASSIGLQGRNDYTF. The sequenced CDR3 bases are TGTGCCAGTAGTATCGGGTTGCAGGGGAGGAACGAC.

Ten or more counts support this clone. The CDR3 DNA, read in part, is TGCGCCAGCAGTGACCGCAGGGGAAGCACAGATACG. Protein: CASSDRRGSTDT. Given in full, the CDR3 is CASSDRRGSTDTQYF. V usage is TRBV10-1 and J usage is TRBJ2-3; D possibly corresponds to TRBD1 (6 bases). The read finishes 3 residues shy of the CDR3 end, and the germline J gene is used to complete it. Germline assignment: CDR1 WNHNN and CDR2 SYGVQD (reference sequence). The CDR3 is 15 residues long. V was pared by 3 bases and J by 0 bases, with 10 bases between.

There are many counts of this clone. The observed sequence ends 3 residues before the CDR3 terminus, with the missing tail filled in from the germline J gene. This chain joins TRBV2 and TRBJ1-5, with 7 bases that match TRBD1. The CDR3 runs 15 residues. The J segment lost 5 bases and the V segment lost 6 bases, leaving 10 bases of the junction unmatched. CDR1 is SNHLY, CDR2 FYNNEI, per germline. The CDR3 protein is CASRDGSRGDQPQHF. The part of the CDR3 DNA that was read is TGTGCCAGCAGAGATGGGAGCAGGGGGGATCAGCCC. Looking up the rest from reference TRBV2 and TRBJ1-5 gives the full variable domain: EPEVTQTPSHQVTQMGQEVILRCVPISNHLYFYWYRQILGQKVEFLVSFYNNEISEKSEIFDDQFSVERPDGSNFTLKIRSTKLEDSAMYFCASRDGSRGDQPQHFGDGTRLSIL.

This clone was observed at least ten times. The read halts 3 residues ahead of the CDR3 end, with the missing end drawn from the germline J gene. Other DNA sequences in the sample encode the same CDR3. V and J are TRBV20-1 and TRBJ1-3; 9 positions agree with TRBD1. J lost 2 bases, V lost 4 bases, and 3 bases had no gene match. CDR3 length: 14 residues. The V gene's germline CDR1 is DFQATT and CDR2 SNEGSKA (reference sequence). The CDR3 is CSAIRDRAGNTIYF. CDR3 DNA, as far as it was read: TGCAGTGCTATCCGGGACAGGGCTGGAAACACC.

This clone was detected many times. The CDR3 extends 3 residues past the end of the read, so its final part is completed from the germline J gene. The J gene is TRBJ1-1, the V gene TRBV5-1; TRBD1 aligns across 7 bases. Germline V gene data show CDR1 as SGHRS and CDR2 as YFSETQ. The CDR3 is made up of 14 amino acids. After removal of 4 bases from V and 4 bases from J, the junction contained 7 bases not matched to a gene. The CDR3 DNA, read in part, is TGCGCCAGCAGCCGGACTGACAGGGCCACTGAA. This translates into CASSRTDRATE. The whole CDR3 protein reads CASSRTDRATEAFF.

This clone was recorded many times. CDR3: CATSRDVGYHYEQYF. CDR3 DNA, as far as it was read: TGTGCCACCAGCAGAGATGTAGGGTACCACTACGAG. V is TRBV15 and J is TRBJ2-7, with D uncertain. The CDR3 end falls 3 residues outside the read, so it is completed with the germline J gene. V lost 0 bases, J lost 3 bases, and 12 bases lay in between. In germline, CDR1 is LNHNV, CDR2 YYDKDF (reference sequence). The CDR3 is 15 amino acids.